This entry features one TCR beta chain sequence. What it recognizes is unknown. Healthy people donating bone marrow made up the donors. The data originate from a study of cytomegalovirus exposure and HLA in healthy donors. The wider study: Prior work identified around 110 million unique TCR beta sequences in some 200 million T cells. General study points: The study flagged some 180 TCR beta chains as cytomegalovirus-associated.

The PCR was carried out with 60 Vbeta primers and 13 Jbeta primers. The repertoire was sequenced with immunoSEQ multiplex PCR; TCRdb's copy has only in-frame clones and lacks some. The sample consists of around 100,000 clones, more than 80% of them appearing once. This CDR3 comprises 12 residues. CDR1 is KGHSH and CDR2 is LQKENI in the germline V gene. The V and J ends lost 1 base and 5 bases respectively, with 5 bases between them. Sequencing input: PBMCs. The rearrangement links TRBV18 to TRBJ2-5; D unclear. This receptor was identified in a man aged 30 to 39 in good health and CMV-seronegative. For the CDR3, the DNA is TGTGCCAGCTCACCACTGCGGGAGACCCAGTACTTC. Translation: CASSPLRETQYF.